The entry that follows covers one T cell receptor (beta chain) sequence. Its antigen is unknown. The germline gives CDR1 LNHNV, CDR2 YYDKDF (reference sequence). The CDR3 loop spans 19 amino acids. Trimming removed 0 bases from V and 0 bases from J, with 18 bases in between. This entry is derived from a study of vaccination effects on CD4 cells after COVID-19. Study-level information: After expansion with viral peptide pools in the ViraFEST assay, antigen-specific CD4+ T cells were sequenced. Post-vaccine specimens arrived a median 72 days past the second dose. Culturing of under 2.5 million PBMC per well took place with about 9 IU/ml IL-2 and around 10 ug/ml peptides.

Method: immunoSEQ multiplex PCR; TCRdb's copy keeps in-frame clones and lacks some. The sample lists 45,000 to 55,000 clones, about 70% occurring once. Study-level points and caveats: Cross-reactivity with common cold coronaviruses was shown by only 1 of 255 vaccine-induced clones in healthy vaccinees.

Culture lasted about nine days before CD4+ T cell isolation. Everyone in the study got two shots of either the BNT162b2 or mRNA-1273 vaccine. The chain couples TRBV15 to TRBJ1-3, with D perhaps matching TRBD1 (6 bases). The TCR originated in a human donor who received a COVID-19 vaccine. The source was CD4+ T cells from PBMCs cultured without peptide, collected after COVID-19 vaccination. CDR3 sequence reads: CATSREGGRAYSSGNTIYF. Written as DNA, the CDR3 is TGTGCCACCAGCAGAGAGGGGGGCAGGGCTTACTCCTCTGGAAACACCATATATTTT.